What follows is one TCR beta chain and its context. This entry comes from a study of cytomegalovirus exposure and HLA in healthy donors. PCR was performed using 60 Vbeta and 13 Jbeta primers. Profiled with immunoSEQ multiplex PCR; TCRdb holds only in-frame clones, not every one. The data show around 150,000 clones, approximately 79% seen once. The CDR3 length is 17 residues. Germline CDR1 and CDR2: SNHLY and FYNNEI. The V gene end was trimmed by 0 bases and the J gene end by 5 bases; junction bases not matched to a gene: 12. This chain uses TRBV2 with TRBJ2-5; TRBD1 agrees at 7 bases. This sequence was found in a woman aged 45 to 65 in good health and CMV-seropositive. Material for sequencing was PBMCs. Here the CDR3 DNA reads TGTGCCAGCAGTGAAGCATCCTCCTATGACAGGGAGGAGACCCAGTACTTC. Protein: CASSEASSYDREETQYF.